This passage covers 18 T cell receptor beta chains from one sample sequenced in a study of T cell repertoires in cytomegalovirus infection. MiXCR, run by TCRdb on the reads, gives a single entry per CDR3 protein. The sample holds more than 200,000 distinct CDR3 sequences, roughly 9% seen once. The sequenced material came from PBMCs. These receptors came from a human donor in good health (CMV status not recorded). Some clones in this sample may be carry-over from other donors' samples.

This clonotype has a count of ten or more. The CDR3 sequence is CASSLTENTEAFF. CDR3 coding DNA: TGTGCCAGCAGTCTCACAGAGAACACTGAAGCTTTCTTT. The genes are TRBV7-6 and TRBJ1-1; the D is unclear. Germline CDR1 and CDR2: SGHVS and FNYEAQ. The CDR3 loop spans 13 amino acids. With 6 bases removed from V and 1 base from J, the gap between germline ends came to 9 bases. Full variable domain (missing parts from reference TRBV7-6 and TRBJ1-1): GAGVSQSPRYKVTKRGQDVALRCDPISGHVSLYWYRQALGQGPEFLTYFNYEAQQDKSGLPNDRFSAERPEGSISTLTIQRTEQRDSAMYRCASSLTENTEAFFGQGTRLTVV.

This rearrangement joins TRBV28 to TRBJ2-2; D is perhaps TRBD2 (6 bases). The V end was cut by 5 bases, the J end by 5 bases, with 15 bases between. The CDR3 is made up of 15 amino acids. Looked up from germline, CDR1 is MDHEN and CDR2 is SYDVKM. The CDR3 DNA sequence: TGTGCCAGCAGTCGGCCGGGACTCCAAACCGGGGAGCTGTTTTTT. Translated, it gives CASSRPGLQTGELFF. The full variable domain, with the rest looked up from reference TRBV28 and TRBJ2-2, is DVKVTQSSRYLVKRTGEKVFLECVQDMDHENMFWYRQDPGLGLRLIYFSYDVKMKEKGDIPEGYSVSREKKERFSLILESASTNQTSMYLCASSRPGLQTGELFFGEGSRLTVL.

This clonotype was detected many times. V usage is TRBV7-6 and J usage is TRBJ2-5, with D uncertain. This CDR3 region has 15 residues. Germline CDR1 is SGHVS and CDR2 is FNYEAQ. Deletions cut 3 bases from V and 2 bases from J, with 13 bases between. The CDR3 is CASSLTRTTQETQYF. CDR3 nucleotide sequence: TGTGCCAGCAGCTTGACAAGGACGACTCAAGAGACCCAGTACTTC. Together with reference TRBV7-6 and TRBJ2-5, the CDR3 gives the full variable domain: GAGVSQSPRYKVTKRGQDVALRCDPISGHVSLYWYRQALGQGPEFLTYFNYEAQQDKSGLPNDRFSAERPEGSISTLTIQRTEQRDSAMYRCASSLTRTTQETQYFGPGTRLLVL.

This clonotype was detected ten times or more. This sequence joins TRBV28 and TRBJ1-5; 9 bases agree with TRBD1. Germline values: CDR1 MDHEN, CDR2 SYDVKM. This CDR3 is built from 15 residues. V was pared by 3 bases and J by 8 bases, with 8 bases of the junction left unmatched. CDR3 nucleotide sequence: TGTGCCAGCAGTTTGGGTGGGACAGGGCAAAAGCCCCAGCATTTT. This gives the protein CASSLGGTGQKPQHF.

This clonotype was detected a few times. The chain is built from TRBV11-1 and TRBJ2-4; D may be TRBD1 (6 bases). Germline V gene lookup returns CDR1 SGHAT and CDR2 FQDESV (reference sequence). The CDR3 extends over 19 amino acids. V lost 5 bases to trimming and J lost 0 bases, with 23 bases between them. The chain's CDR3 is CASSPTRDTDPRAKNIQYF. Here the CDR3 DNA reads TGTGCCAGCAGCCCGACCCGGGACACCGACCCGCGAGCCAAAAACATTCAGTACTTC.

CDR3 DNA sequence: TGTGCCAGCAGCCTAACAGGGGTTGAGCAGTTCTTC. Amino acids: CASSLTGVEQFF. The rearrangement joins TRBV7-2 to TRBJ2-1; 7 nucleotides align to TRBD1. The CDR3 is 12 residues long. After removal of 5 bases from V and 9 bases from J, the junction contained 4 bases not matched to a gene. CDR1 is SGHTA and CDR2 is FQGNSA in the germline V gene.

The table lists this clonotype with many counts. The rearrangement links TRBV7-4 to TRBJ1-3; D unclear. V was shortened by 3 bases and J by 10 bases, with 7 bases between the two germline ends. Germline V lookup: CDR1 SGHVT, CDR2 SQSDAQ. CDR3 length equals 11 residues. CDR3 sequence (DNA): TGTGCCAGCAGCTTCGGGGAAACCATATATTTT. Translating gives CASSFGETIYF.

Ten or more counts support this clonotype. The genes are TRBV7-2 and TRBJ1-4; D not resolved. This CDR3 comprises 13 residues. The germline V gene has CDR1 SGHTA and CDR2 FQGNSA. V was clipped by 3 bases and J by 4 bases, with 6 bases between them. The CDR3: CASSFRNNEKLFF. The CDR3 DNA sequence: TGTGCCAGCAGCTTCCGGAATAATGAAAAACTGTTTTTT.

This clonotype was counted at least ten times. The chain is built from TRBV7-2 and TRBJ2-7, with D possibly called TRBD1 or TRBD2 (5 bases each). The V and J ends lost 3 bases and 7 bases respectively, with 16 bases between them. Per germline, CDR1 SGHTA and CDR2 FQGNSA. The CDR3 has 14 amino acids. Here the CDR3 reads CASSLGRLRGEQYF. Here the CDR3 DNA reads TGTGCCAGCAGCTTGGGACGACTCCGGGGAGAGCAGTACTTC.

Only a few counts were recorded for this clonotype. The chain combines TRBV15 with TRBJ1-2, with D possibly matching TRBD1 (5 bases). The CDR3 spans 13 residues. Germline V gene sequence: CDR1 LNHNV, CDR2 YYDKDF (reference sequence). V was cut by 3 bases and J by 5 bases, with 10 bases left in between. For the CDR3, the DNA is TGTGCCACCAGCAGGGAGACAGAGTATGGCTACACCTTC. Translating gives CATSRETEYGYTF.

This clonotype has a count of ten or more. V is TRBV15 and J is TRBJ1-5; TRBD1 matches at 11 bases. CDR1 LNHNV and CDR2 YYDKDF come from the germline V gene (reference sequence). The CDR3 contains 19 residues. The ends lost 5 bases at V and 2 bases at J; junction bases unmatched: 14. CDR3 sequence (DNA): TGTGCCACCAGCTCCCGAATTGGACAGGGGGCTGGGGGCAATCAGCCCCAGCATTTT. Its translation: CATSSRIGQGAGGNQPQHF.

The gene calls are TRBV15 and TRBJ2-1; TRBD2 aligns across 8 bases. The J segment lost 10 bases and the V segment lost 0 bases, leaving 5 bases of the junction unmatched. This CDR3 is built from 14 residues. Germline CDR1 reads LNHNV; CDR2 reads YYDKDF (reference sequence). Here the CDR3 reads CATSREAGDGEQFF. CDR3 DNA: TGTGCCACCAGCAGAGAAGCGGGAGATGGCGAGCAGTTCTTC. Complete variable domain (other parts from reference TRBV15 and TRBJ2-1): DAMVIQNPRYQVTQFGKPVTLSCSQTLNHNVMYWYQQKSSQAPKLLFHYYDKDFNNEADTPDNFQSRRPNTSFCFLDIRSPGLGDTAMYLCATSREAGDGEQFFGPGTRLTVL.

The DNA for the CDR3 is TGTGCCAGCAAAAGCGGGGGGCCACCCCAGTACTTC. It encodes CASKSGGPPQYF. The chain carries TRBV2 and TRBJ2-5; 9 bases are a match to TRBD2. CDR1 and CDR2 (germline): SNHLY, FYNNEI. The V segment lost 7 bases and the J segment 9 bases; nucleotides outside the gene matches: 6. The CDR3 consists of 12 residues.

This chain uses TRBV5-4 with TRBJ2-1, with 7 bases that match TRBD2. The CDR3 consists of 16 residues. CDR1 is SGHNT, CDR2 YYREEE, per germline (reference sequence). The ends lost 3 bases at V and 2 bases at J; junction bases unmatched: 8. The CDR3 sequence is CASSSGVAGAYNEQFF. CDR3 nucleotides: TGTGCCAGCAGCTCCGGGGTTGCGGGAGCCTACAATGAGCAGTTCTTC.

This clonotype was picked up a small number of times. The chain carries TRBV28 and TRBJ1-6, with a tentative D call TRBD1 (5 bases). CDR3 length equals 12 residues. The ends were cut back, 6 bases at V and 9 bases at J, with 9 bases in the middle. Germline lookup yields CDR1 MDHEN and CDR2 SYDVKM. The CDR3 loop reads CASRSGSSPLHF. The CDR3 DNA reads TGTGCCAGCAGGTCAGGGAGTTCACCCCTCCACTTT.

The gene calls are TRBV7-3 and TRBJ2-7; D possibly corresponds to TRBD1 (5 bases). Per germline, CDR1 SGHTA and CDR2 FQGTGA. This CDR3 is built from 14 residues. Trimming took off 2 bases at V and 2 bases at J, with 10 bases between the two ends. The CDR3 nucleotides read TGTGCCAGCAGCTTAGGGCCAGGGACCTACGAGCAGTACTTC. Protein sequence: CASSLGPGTYEQYF.

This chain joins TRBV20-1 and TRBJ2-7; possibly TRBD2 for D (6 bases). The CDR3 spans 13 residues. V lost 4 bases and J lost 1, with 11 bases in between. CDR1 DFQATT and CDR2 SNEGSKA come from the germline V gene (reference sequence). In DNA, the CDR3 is TGCAGTGCTATACTGGCGGGATCCTACGAGCAGTACTTC. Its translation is CSAILAGSYEQYF.

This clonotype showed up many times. DNA of the CDR3: TGTGCCAGCAGCTATTCGGGACTAGCGAGAGAGCAGTACTTC. It yields the protein CASSYSGLAREQYF. The chain combines TRBV7-8 with TRBJ2-7; TRBD2 aligns across 10 bases. The trim removed 4 bases at V and 7 bases at J, leaving 7 bases unmatched. This CDR3 is built from 14 residues. Germline CDR1 SGHVS, CDR2 FQNEAQ.